The clone carrying this TCR beta chain was recorded a few times. What it binds is unknown. The entry originates in a study of identical twins. Study-wide results and limits: The presence of invariant MAIT and iNKT cells could partly confound analyses of zero-insertion sequences. For cord blood, abundant beta clonotypes had fewer insertions, unlike memory repertoires, which showed none.

After template switching added a universal primer site, the resulting cDNA carried unique molecular identifiers. TCRdb used MiXCR to reprocess the 5' RACE reads, holding one entry per CDR3 protein. The sample consists of around 480,000 distinct CDR3 sequences, roughly 13% of them appearing once. This CDR3 region has 12 residues. The germline V gene encodes CDR1 LNHNV and CDR2 YYDKDF (reference sequence). The germline V and J ends were trimmed by 1 base and 9 bases, with 9 bases remaining between them. In addition, the sample was reused for a study of yellow fever vaccine responses in identical twins.

Sequenced: CD4+ T cells sorted from blood. This sequence was found in a young woman in good health. V usage is TRBV15 and J usage is TRBJ2-5, with D hard to call. The CDR3 nucleotides are TGTGCCACCAGCAGAGTATCTGGGTCCCAGTACTTC. It specifies CATSRVSGSQYF.